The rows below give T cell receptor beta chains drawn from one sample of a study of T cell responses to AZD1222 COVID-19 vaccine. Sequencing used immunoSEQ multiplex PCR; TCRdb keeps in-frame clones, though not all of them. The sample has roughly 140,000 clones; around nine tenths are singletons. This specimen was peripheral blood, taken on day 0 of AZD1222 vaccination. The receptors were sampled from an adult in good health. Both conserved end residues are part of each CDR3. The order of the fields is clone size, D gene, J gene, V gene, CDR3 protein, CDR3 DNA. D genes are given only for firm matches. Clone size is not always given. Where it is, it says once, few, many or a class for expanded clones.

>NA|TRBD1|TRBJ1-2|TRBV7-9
CASSLGQGQEGYTF
TGTGCCAGCAGCTTAGGTCAGGGACAGGAGGGCTACACCTTC
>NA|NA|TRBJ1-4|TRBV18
CASCRDVNEKLFF
TGTGCCAGCTGCCGGGACGTTAATGAAAAACTGTTTTTT
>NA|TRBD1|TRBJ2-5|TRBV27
CASSFRAGTGRSETQYF
TGTGCCAGCAGTTTTCGAGCCGGGACAGGGCGTTCAGAGACCCAGTACTTC
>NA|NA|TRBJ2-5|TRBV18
CASSGFRDPETQYF
TGTGCCAGCTCGGGTTTCCGGGACCCGGAGACCCAGTACTTC
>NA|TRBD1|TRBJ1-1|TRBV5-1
CASSQGQGRTEAFF
TGCGCCAGCAGCCAGGGACAGGGGAGGACTGAAGCTTTCTTT
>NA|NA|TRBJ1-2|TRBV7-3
CASSSSTENYGYTF
TGTGCCAGCAGCTCGTCGACGGAGAACTATGGCTACACCTTC
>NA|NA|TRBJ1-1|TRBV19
CASSKRDKNTEAFF
TGTGCCAGTAGTAAGAGGGACAAAAACACTGAAGCTTTCTTT
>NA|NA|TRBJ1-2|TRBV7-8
CASSLDRDLQARDYGYTF
TGTGCCAGCAGCTTGGACCGGGACCTTCAAGCTCGGGACTATGGCTACACCTTC
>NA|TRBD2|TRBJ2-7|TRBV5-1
CASSSGLAYSYEQYF
TGCGCCAGCAGCTCGGGACTAGCGTACTCCTACGAGCAGTACTTC
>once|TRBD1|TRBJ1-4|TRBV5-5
CASSPPGQGVEKLFF
TGTGCCAGCAGCCCACCGGGACAGGGGGTTGAAAAACTGTTTTTT
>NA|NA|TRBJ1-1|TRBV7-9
CASSLASISDAFF
TGTGCCAGCAGCTTAGCCTCCATCTCCGACGCTTTCTTT
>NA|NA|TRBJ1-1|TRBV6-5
CASSATEFGEAFF
TGTGCCAGCAGCGCCACCGAATTCGGGGAAGCTTTCTTT
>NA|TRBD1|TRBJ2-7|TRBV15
CATSSSGGYSYEQYF
TGTGCCACCAGCAGCTCAGGGGGATACTCCTACGAGCAGTACTTC
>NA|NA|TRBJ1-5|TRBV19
CASSIVWETYSNQPQHF
TGTGCCAGTAGTATAGTCTGGGAGACTTATAGCAATCAGCCCCAGCATTTT
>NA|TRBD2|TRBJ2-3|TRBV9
CASSASGGGADTQYF
TGTGCCAGCAGCGCAAGCGGGGGGGGTGCAGATACGCAGTATTTT
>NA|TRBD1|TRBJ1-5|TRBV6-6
CASSWGQGGQPQHF
TGTGCCAGCAGCTGGGGACAGGGGGGTCAGCCCCAGCATTTT
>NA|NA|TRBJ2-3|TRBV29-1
CSVEFQGIDTQYF
TGCAGCGTTGAATTTCAGGGGATCGATACGCAGTATTTT
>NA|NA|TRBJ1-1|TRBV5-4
CASSLEGLNTEAFF
TGTGCCAGCAGCTTGGAGGGCCTGAACACTGAAGCTTTCTTT
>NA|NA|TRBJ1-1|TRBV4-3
CASSQGGDSTEAFF
TGCGCCAGCAGCCAAGGTGGGGATAGCACTGAAGCTTTCTTT
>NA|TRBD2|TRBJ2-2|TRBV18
CASSPTGLAGTRGELFF
TGTGCCAGCTCACCAACAGGACTAGCGGGGACCCGTGGGGAGCTGTTTTTT
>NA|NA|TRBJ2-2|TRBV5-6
CASSLDVGPGGELFF
TGTGCCAGCAGCTTGGATGTGGGGCCCGGCGGGGAGCTGTTTTTT
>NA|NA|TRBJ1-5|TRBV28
CASSYLGVNSNQPQHF
TGTGCCAGCAGTTACCTCGGGGTAAATAGCAATCAGCCCCAGCATTTT
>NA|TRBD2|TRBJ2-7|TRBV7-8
CASSRRGGYEQYF
TGTGCCAGCAGCCGGCGGGGGGGCTACGAGCAGTACTTC
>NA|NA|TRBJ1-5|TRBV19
CASSIVREPQHF
TGTGCCAGTAGTATAGTTAGAGAGCCCCAGCATTTT
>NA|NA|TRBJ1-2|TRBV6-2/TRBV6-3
CASSYGQQAGASAGGYTF
TGTGCCAGCAGTTACGGACAGCAAGCGGGCGCGTCAGCGGGCGGCTACACCTTC
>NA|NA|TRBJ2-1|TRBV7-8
CASSLALAYNEQFF
TGTGCCAGCAGCTTAGCGCTAGCGTACAATGAGCAGTTCTTC
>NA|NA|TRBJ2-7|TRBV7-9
CASSLGLATMRESYEQYF
TGTGCCAGCAGCTTAGGCTTAGCGACGATGAGGGAATCTTACGAGCAGTACTTC
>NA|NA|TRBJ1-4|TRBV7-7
CASHQKRQVVSEKLFF
TGTGCTAGCCACCAAAAACGACAGGTCGTGAGTGAAAAACTGTTTTTT
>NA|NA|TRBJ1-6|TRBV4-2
CASSQDSRSPLHF
TGTGCCAGCAGCCAAGATTCTCGTTCACCCCTCCACTTT
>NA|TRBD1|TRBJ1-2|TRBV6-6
CASSPLRDSGYTF
TGTGCCAGCAGTCCTTTACGGGACAGTGGCTACACCTTC
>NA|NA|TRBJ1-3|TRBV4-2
CASSTTTGKSSGNTIYF
TGTGCCAGCAGCACGACAACAGGGAAGTCCTCTGGAAACACCATATATTTT
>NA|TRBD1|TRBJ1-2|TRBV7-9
CASSPTPTGYYGYTF
TGTGCCAGCAGCCCTACCCCGACAGGGTACTATGGCTACACCTTC
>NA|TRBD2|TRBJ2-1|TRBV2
CASSVGLAGGGEQFF
TGTGCCAGCAGTGTAGGACTAGCGGGAGGGGGTGAGCAGTTCTTC
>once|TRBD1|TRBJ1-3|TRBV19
CASSMDREDGNTIYF
TGTGCCAGTAGTATGGACAGGGAAGATGGAAACACCATATATTTT
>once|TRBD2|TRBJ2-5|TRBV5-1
CASSFNVAGQETQYF
TGCGCCAGCAGCTTTAACGTAGCGGGTCAAGAGACCCAGTACTTC
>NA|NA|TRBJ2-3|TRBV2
CASSVTGEMGTDTQYF
TGTGCCAGCAGTGTTACGGGGGAGATGGGCACAGATACGCAGTATTTT
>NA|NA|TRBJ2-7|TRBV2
CASATDRSSYEQYF
TGTGCCAGCGCCACAGACCGAAGCTCCTACGAGCAGTACTTC
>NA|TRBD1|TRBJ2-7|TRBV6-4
CASTLGQGDDEQYF
TGTGCCAGCACTCTTGGACAGGGAGATGACGAGCAGTACTTC
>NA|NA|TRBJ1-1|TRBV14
CASSQEGALSTEAFF
TGTGCCAGCAGCCAAGAAGGGGCGTTGAGCACTGAAGCTTTCTTT
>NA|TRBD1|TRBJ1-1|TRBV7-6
CASSLRGLGTEAFF
TGTGCCAGCAGTTTGAGGGGGCTGGGCACTGAAGCTTTCTTT
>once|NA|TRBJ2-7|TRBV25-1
CASSDPGTDSYEQYF
TGTGCCAGCAGTGATCCCGGGACCGATTCCTACGAGCAGTACTTC
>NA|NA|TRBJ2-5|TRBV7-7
CASSSGTMGETQYF
TGTGCTAGCAGCTCCGGGACAATGGGAGAGACCCAGTACTTC
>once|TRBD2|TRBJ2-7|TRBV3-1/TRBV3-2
CASSQEKAWTSSSEQYF
TGTGCCAGCAGCCAAGAAAAGGCGTGGACTAGCTCTTCCGAGCAGTACTTC
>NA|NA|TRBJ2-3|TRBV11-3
CASSLAPGADTQYF
TGTGCCAGCAGCTTGGCCCCAGGAGCAGATACGCAGTATTTT
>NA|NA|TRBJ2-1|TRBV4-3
CASSQEAGGGYNEQFF
TGCGCCAGCAGCCAAGAAGCTGGGGGAGGCTACAATGAGCAGTTCTTC
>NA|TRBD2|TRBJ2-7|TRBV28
CASSLSGGGSYEQYF
TGTGCCAGCAGTCTCAGCGGGGGGGGCTCCTACGAGCAGTACTTC
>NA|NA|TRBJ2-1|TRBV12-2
CASRFPGLAGENEQFF
TGTGCAAGTCGCTTCCCCGGACTAGCGGGCGAGAATGAGCAGTTCTTC
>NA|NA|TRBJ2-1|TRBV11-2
CASSLGGVGTASSYNEQFF
TGTGCCAGCAGCTTAGGTGGTGTTGGGACCGCGAGCTCCTACAATGAGCAGTTCTTC
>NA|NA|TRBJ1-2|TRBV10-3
CAISSGGDLRSADYGYTF
TGTGCCATCTCCTCCGGCGGGGACCTCCGCAGCGCAGACTATGGCTACACCTTC
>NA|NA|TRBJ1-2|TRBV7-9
CASSPGGQGIGPGYTF
TGTGCCAGCAGCCCTGGCGGGCAGGGTATTGGTCCTGGCTACACCTTC
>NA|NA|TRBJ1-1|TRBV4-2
CASSQDPGQNTEAFF
TGTGCCAGCAGCCAAGATCCTGGACAGAACACTGAAGCTTTCTTT
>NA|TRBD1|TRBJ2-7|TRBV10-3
CAIRPGQGSYEQYF
TGTGCCATCAGACCCGGACAGGGTTCCTACGAGCAGTACTTC
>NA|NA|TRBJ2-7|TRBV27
CASSLQGRTLTYEQYF
TGTGCCAGCAGTTTACAAGGGCGGACATTAACCTACGAGCAGTACTTC
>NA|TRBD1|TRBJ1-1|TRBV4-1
CASSQGQVGQARTEAFF
TGCGCCAGCAGCCAAGGGCAGGTGGGACAGGCCCGCACTGAAGCTTTCTTT
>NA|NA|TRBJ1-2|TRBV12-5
CASGRAGGGYGYTF
TGTGCTAGTGGACGTGCAGGAGGCGGGTATGGCTACACCTTC
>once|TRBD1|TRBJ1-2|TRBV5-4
CASSPDRDPYGYTF
TGTGCCAGCAGCCCCGACAGGGACCCCTATGGCTACACCTTC